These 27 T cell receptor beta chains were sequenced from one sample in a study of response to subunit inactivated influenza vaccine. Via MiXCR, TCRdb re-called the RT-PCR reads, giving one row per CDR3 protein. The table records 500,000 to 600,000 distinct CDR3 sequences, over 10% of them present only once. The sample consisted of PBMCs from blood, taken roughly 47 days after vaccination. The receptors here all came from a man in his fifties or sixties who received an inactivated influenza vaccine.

The CDR3 region has the DNA TGCAGCGTTGAAGATCTTCAGGGCTACGAGCAGTACTTC. Amino acids: CSVEDLQGYEQYF. V gene TRBV29-1 combines with J gene TRBJ2-7, with D maybe TRBD1 (5 bases). CDR1 SQVTM and CDR2 ANQGSEA come from the germline V gene. V was pared by 0 bases and J by 3 bases, with 9 bases between. This CDR3 is built from 13 residues.

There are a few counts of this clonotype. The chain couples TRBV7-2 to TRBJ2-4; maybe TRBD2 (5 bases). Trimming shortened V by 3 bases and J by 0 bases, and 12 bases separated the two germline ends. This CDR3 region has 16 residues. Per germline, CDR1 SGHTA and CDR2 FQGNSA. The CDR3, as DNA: TGTGCCAGCAGCTTCGGGTGGGCGGGAGCCAAAAACATTCAGTACTTC. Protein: CASSFGWAGAKNIQYF.

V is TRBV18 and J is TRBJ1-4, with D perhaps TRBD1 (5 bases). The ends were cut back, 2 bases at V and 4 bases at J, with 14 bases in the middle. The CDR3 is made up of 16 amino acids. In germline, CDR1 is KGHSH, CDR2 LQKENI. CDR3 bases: TGTGCCAGCTCACCAGTGCTAGGGGACGGTAATGAAAAACTGTTTTTT. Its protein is CASSPVLGDGNEKLFF.

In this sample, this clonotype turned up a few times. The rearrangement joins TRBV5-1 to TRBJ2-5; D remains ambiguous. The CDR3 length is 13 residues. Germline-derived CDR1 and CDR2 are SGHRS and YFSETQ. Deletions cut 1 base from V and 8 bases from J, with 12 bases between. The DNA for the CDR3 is TGCGCCAGCAGCTTGTCCGGCGATGACACCCAGTACTTC. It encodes CASSLSGDDTQYF.

For the CDR3, the DNA is TGTGCCAGCAGCGGCAGGGAGTTCACCGGGGAGCTGTTTTTT. Encoded protein: CASSGREFTGELFF. This sequence joins TRBV11-3 and TRBJ2-2; D tentatively reads TRBD1 or TRBD2 (5 bases each). The V gene's germline CDR1 is SGHNT and CDR2 YENEEA. CDR3 length: 14 amino acids. Trimming cost V 5 bases and J 4 bases, with 11 bases left between them.

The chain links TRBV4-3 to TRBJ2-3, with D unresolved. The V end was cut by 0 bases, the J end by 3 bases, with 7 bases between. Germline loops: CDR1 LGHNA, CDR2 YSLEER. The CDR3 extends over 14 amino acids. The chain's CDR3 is CASSQDGRTDTQYF. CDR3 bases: TGCGCCAGCAGCCAAGATGGAAGGACAGATACGCAGTATTTT.

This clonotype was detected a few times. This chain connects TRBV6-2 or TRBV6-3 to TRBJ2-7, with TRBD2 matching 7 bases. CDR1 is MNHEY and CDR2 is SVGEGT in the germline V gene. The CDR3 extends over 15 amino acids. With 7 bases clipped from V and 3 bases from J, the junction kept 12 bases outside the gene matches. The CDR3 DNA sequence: TGTGCCAGCAAGGATCCCCGGCTAGCGGACTACGAGCAGTACTTC. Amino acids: CASKDPRLADYEQYF.

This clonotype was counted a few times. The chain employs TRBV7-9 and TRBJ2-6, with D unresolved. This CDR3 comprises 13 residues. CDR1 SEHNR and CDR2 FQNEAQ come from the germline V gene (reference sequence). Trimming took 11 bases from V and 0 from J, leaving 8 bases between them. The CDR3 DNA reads TGTGCCCTTCAGCACTCTGGGGCCAACGTCCTGACTTTC. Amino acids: CALQHSGANVLTF.

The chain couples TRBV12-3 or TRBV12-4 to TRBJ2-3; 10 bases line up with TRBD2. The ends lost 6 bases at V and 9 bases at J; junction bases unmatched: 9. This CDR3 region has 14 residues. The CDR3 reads CASSPSGGGGTQYF. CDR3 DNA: TGTGCCAGCAGCCCGAGCGGGGGGGGTGGGACGCAGTATTTT.

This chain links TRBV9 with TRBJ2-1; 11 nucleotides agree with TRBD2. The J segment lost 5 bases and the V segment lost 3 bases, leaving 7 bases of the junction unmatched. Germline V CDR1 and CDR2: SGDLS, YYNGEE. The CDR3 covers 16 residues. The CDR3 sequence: CASSGTGTSGHNEQFF. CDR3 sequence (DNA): TGTGCCAGCAGCGGTACGGGGACTAGCGGCCACAATGAGCAGTTCTTC.

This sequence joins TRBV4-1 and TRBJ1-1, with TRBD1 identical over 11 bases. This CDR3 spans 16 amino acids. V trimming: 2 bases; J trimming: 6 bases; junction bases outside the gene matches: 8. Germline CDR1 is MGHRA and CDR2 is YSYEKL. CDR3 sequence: CASSQTTGQGEAEAFF. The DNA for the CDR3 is TGCGCCAGCAGCCAAACTACGGGACAGGGGGAGGCTGAAGCTTTCTTT.

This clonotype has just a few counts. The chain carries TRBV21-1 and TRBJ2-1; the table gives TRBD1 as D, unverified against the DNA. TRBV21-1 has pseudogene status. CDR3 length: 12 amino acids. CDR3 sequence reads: CARSRGHHEQFF. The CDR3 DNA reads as TGTGCCAGGTCTAGGGGGCACCATGAGCAGTTCTTC.

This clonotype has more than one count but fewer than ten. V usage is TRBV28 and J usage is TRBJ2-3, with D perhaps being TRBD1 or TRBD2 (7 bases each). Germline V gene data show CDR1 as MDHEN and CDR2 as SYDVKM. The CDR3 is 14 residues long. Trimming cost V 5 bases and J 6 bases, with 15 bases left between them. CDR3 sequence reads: CASSNRGGIDTQYF. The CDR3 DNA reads TGTGCCAGCAGTAACAGGGGAGGGATTGATACGCAGTATTTT.

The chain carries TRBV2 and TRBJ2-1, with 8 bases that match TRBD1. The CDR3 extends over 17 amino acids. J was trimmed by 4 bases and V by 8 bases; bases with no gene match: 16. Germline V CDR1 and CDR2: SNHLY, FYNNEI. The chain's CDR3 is CASVGRGSGQVYNEQFF. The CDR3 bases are TGTGCCAGCGTCGGGCGGGGATCGGGACAGGTATACAATGAGCAGTTCTTC. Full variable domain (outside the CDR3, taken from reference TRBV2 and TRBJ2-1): EPEVTQTPSHQVTQMGQEVILRCVPISNHLYFYWYRQILGQKVEFLVSFYNNEISEKSEIFDDQFSVERPDGSNFTLKIRSTKLEDSAMYFCASVGRGSGQVYNEQFFGPGTRLTVL.

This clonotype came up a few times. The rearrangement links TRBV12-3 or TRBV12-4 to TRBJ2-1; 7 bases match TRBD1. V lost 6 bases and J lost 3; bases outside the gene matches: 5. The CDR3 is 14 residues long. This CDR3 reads CASRPGQNYNEQFF. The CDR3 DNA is TGTGCCAGCAGGCCGGGACAGAACTACAATGAGCAGTTCTTC.

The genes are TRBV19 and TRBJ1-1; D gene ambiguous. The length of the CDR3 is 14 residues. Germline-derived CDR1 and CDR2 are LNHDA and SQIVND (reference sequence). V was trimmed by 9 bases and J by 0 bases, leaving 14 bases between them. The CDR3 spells CASLPTVMNTEAFF. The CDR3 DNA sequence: TGTGCCAGCCTCCCAACGGTAATGAACACTGAAGCTTTCTTT.

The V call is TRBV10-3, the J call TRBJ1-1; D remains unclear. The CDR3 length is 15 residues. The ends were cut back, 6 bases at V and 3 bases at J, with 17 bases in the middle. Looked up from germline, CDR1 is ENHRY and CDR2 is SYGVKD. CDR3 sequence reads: CAIRSFEEGYTEAFF. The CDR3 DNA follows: TGTGCCATCAGATCCTTCGAGGAGGGTTACACTGAAGCTTTCTTT.

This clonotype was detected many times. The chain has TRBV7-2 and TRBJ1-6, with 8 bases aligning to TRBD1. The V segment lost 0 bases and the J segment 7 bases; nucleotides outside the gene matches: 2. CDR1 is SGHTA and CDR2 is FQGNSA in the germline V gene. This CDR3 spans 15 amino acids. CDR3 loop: CASSLAWDRNSPLHF. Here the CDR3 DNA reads TGTGCCAGCAGCTTAGCCTGGGACAGGAATTCACCCCTCCACTTT.

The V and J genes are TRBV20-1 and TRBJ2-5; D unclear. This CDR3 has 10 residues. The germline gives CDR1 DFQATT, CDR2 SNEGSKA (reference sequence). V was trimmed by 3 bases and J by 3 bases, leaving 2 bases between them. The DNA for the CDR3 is TGCAGTGCTAGCGAAGAGACCCAGTACTTC. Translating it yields CSASEETQYF.

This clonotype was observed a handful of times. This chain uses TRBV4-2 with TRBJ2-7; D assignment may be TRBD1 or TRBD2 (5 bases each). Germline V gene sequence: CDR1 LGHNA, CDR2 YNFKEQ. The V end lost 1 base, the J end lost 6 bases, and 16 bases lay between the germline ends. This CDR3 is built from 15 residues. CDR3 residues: CASSQVGTKVFEQYF. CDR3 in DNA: TGTGCCAGCAGCCAAGTCGGGACCAAGGTCTTCGAGCAGTACTTC.

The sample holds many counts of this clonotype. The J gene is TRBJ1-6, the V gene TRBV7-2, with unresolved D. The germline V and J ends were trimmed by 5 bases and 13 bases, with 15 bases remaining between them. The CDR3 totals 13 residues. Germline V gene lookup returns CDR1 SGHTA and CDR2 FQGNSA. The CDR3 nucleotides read TGTGCCAGCAGCCCCCTCGGGCTATCCCCCCTCCACTTT. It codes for CASSPLGLSPLHF.

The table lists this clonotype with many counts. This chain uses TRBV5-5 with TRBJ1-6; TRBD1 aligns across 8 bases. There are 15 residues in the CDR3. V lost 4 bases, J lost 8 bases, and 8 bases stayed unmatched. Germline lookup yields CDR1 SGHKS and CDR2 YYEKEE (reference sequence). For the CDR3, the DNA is TGTGCCAGCAGCGGAGGACAGGGATTCGATTCACCCCTCCACTTT. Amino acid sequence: CASSGGQGFDSPLHF.

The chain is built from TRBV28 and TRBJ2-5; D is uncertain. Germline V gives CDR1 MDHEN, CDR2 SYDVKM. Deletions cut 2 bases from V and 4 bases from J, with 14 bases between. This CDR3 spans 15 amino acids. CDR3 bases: TGTGCCAGCAGTTTAAGCGTCCTAGTTGGAGAGACCCAGTACTTC. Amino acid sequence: CASSLSVLVGETQYF. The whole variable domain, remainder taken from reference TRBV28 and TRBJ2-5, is DVKVTQSSRYLVKRTGEKVFLECVQDMDHENMFWYRQDPGLGLRLIYFSYDVKMKEKGDIPEGYSVSREKKERFSLILESASTNQTSMYLCASSLSVLVGETQYFGPGTRLLVL.

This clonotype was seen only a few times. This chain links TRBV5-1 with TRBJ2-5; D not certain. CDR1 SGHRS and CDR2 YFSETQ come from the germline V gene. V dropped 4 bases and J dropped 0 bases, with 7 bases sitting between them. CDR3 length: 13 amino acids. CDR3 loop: CASSPKDQETQYF. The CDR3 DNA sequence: TGCGCCAGCAGCCCGAAAGACCAAGAGACCCAGTACTTC.

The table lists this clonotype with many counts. This chain's CDR3 is CSAVTGVYGYTF. In DNA form, the CDR3 reads TGCAGTGCAGTTACAGGGGTGTATGGCTACACCTTC. The rearrangement joins TRBV20-1 to TRBJ1-2; TRBD1 matches at 7 bases. The germline CDR1 and CDR2 sequences are DFQATT and SNEGSKA (reference sequence). The CDR3 is 12 amino acids. V lost 6 bases and J lost 5; bases outside the gene matches: 6.

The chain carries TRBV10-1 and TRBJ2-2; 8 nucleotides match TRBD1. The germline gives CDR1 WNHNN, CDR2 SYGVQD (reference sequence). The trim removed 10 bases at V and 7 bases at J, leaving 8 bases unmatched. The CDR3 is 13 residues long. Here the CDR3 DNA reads TGCGCCACGACCCAGGGGGCGAACGGGGAGCTGTTTTTT. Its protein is CATTQGANGELFF.

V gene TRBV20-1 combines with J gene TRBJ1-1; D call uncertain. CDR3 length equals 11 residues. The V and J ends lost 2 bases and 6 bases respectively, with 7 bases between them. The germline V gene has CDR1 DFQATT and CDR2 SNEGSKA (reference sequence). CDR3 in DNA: TGCAGTGCTAGACCCGGCCCTGAAGCTTTCTTT. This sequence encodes CSARPGPEAFF.